This T cell receptor (beta chain) was obtained from a study of regulatory T cells in long-lasting Graves disease. The overall study: Duration of antithyroid drug therapy among newly diagnosed Graves' patients was under 3 months.

Time point noted: newly diagnosed GD, antithyroid drugs for less than 3 months. Making the TCR library involved RNA that had been extracted from PBMCs. Tubes containing EDTA received roughly 10 milliliters of drawn peripheral blood. To make TCR beta libraries, researchers used iRepertoire HTBI primers and Arm-PCR of CDR3 regions. MiXCR, applied by TCRdb to the multiplex PCR reads, yields one record per CDR3 protein. The sample records over 400,000 distinct CDR3 sequences, about 14% being singletons. CDR3 length: 16 amino acids. V shed 2 bases and J shed 5 bases, with 16 bases lying between them. The germline V gene has CDR1 SEHNR and CDR2 FQNEAQ (reference sequence). These data also formed part of another study, on T cells in Graves' hyperthyroidism and ophthalmopathy.

The sequence derives from a woman between 45 and 60 years old with Graves disease. The specimen was peripheral blood mononuclear cells (PBMCs), collected at new diagnosis, from a patient treated with antithyroid drugs. The chain couples TRBV7-9 to TRBJ2-1; D uncertain. The CDR3 coding sequence is TGTGCCAGCAGCTTAATGGCGGCGCTACTTCACAATGAGCAGTTCTTC. It is translated as CASSLMAALLHNEQFF.